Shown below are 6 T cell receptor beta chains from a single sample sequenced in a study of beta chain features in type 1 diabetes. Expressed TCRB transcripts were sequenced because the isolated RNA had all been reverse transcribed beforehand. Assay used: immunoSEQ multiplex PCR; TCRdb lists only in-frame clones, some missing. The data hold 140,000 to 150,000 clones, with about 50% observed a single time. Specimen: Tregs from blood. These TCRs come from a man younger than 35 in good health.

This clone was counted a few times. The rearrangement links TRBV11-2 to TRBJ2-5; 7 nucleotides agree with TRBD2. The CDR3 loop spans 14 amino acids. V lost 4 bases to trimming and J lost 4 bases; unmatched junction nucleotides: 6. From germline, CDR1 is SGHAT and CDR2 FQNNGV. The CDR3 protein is CASSSSWGGETQYF. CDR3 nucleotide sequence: TGTGCCAGCAGCTCGTCCTGGGGGGGAGAGACCCAGTACTTC.

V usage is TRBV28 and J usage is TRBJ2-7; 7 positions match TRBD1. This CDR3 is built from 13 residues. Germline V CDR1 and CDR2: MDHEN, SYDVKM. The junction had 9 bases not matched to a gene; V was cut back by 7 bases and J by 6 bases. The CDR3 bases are TGTGCCAGCACCTTAAGACAGGGCTCCGAGCAGTACTTC. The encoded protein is CASTLRQGSEQYF. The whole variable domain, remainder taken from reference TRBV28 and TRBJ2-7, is DVKVTQSSRYLVKRTGEKVFLECVQDMDHENMFWYRQDPGLGLRLIYFSYDVKMKEKGDIPEGYSVSREKKERFSLILESASTNQTSMYLCASTLRQGSEQYFGPGTRLTVT.

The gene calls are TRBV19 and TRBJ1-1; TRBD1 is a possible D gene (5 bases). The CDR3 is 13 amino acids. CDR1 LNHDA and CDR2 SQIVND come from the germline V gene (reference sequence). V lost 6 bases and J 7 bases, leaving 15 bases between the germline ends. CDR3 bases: TGTGCCAGTAGATCCCAGGGCTTCGGTGAAGCTTTCTTT. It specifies CASRSQGFGEAFF.

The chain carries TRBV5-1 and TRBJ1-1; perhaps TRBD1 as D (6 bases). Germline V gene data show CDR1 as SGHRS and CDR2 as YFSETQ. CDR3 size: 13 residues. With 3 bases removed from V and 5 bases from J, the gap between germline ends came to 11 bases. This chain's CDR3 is CASSWEQGTEAFF. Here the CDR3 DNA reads TGCGCCAGCAGCTGGGAACAGGGAACTGAAGCTTTCTTT.

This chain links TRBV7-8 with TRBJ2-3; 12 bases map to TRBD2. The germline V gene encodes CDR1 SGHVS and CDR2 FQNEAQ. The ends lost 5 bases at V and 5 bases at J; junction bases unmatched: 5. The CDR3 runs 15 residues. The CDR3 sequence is CASSIGLAGIDTQYF. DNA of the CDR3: TGTGCCAGCAGCATTGGACTAGCGGGGATAGATACGCAGTATTTT. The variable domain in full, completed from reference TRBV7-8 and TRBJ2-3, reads GAGVSQSPRYKVAKRGQDVALRCDPISGHVSLFWYQQALGQGPEFLTYFQNEAQLDKSGLPSDRFFAERPEGSVSTLKIQRTQQEDSAVYLCASSIGLAGIDTQYFGPGTRLTVL.

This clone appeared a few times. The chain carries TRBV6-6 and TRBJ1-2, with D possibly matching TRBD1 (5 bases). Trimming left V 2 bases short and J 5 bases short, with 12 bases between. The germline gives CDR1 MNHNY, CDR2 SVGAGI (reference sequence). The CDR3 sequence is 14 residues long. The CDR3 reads CASSYRGTRYGYTF. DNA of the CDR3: TGTGCCAGCAGTTACCGGGGGACGAGATATGGCTACACCTTC.